The 22 T cell receptor beta chains below were found in one sample sequenced in a study of T cell responses to AZD1222 COVID-19 vaccine. The table came from immunoSEQ multiplex PCR; TCRdb's copy has only in-frame clones and leaves some out. This table has 85,000 or so clones, about 90% appearing once. This specimen was peripheral blood, taken 28 days after the second AZD1222 dose. These receptors were obtained from an adult who received the AZD1222 COVID-19 vaccine.

The rearrangement joins TRBV9 to TRBJ1-6; 7 bases fit TRBD1. Looked up from germline, CDR1 is SGDLS and CDR2 is YYNGEE. The CDR3 runs 14 residues. V lost 2 bases, J lost 10 bases, and 6 bases stayed unmatched. The DNA of the CDR3 is TGTGCCAGCAGCGTCCGACAGGGATGGTCACCCCTCCACTTT. Protein sequence: CASSVRQGWSPLHF.

The chain has TRBV29-1 and TRBJ1-5; D unclear. Trimming took 7 bases from V and 6 from J, leaving 13 bases between them. The CDR3 runs to 12 residues. The V gene's germline CDR1 is SQVTM and CDR2 ANQGSEA. As DNA, the CDR3 is TGCAGCGCGTCCGACGGTGCTCAGCCCCAGCATTTT. Encoded protein: CSASDGAQPQHF.

This clone was seen a handful of times. The genes are TRBV2 and TRBJ1-6; D remains ambiguous. Trimming removed 6 bases at V and 6 bases at J, with 9 bases between. The CDR3 loop spans 13 amino acids. Germline CDR1 is SNHLY and CDR2 is FYNNEI. The chain's CDR3 is CASSTETNSPLHF. The CDR3 DNA reads as TGTGCCAGCAGCACAGAAACTAATTCACCCCTCCACTTT.

The rearrangement joins TRBV4-2 to TRBJ1-4, with D uncertain. The germline V and J ends were trimmed by 5 bases and 3 bases, with 4 bases remaining between them. Germline CDR1 reads LGHNA; CDR2 reads YNFKEQ. There are 12 residues in the CDR3. The CDR3 sequence: CASSWANEKLFF. The CDR3 DNA reads TGTGCCAGCAGCTGGGCTAATGAAAAACTGTTTTTT.

CDR3 residues: CASSPGGGDFETQYF. The CDR3 DNA reads as TGTGCCAGCAGCCCAGGGGGTGGGGACTTTGAGACCCAGTACTTC. The chain links TRBV3-1 (or the pseudogene TRBV3-2) to TRBJ2-5, with a weak D call TRBD1 (7 bases). Trimming cost V 4 bases and J 5 bases, with 17 bases left between them. Germline values: CDR1 LGHDT, CDR2 YNNKEL (reference sequence). The CDR3 is 15 amino acids.

This clone is a singleton in its sample. The chain joins TRBV7-8 to TRBJ1-1; D remains unclear. V was pared by 7 bases and J by 2 bases, with 14 bases between. The CDR3 consists of 14 residues. Germline assignment: CDR1 SGHVS and CDR2 FQNEAQ. The CDR3 DNA sequence: TGTGCCAGCAATCAACTGGGATTTAACACTGAAGCTTTCTTT. Protein product: CASNQLGFNTEAFF.

The V gene is TRBV7-3, the J gene TRBJ1-1; 8 nucleotides match TRBD1. CDR3 length equals 16 residues. Germline V CDR1 and CDR2: SGHTA, FQGTGA. Trimming cost V 5 bases and J 4 bases; bases outside gene matches: 12. The chain's CDR3 is CASSPGQGRLGTEAFF. CDR3 DNA sequence: TGTGCCAGCAGCCCCGGACAGGGTCGGTTGGGCACTGAAGCTTTCTTT.

This chain joins TRBV29-1 and TRBJ2-3; 7 bases align to TRBD1. V was pared by 4 bases and J by 4 bases, with 8 bases of the junction left unmatched. The CDR3 covers 14 residues. Looked up from germline, CDR1 is SQVTM and CDR2 is ANQGSEA. The CDR3 sequence: CSVGEGRGPDTQYF. The CDR3 coding sequence is TGCAGCGTTGGAGAGGGTAGGGGGCCAGATACGCAGTATTTT.

The genes are TRBV10-3 and TRBJ2-3; the D is unclear. The CDR3 has 16 residues. Trimming left V 5 bases short and J 3 bases short, with 18 bases between. Germline V gene sequence: CDR1 ENHRY, CDR2 SYGVKD. CDR3 DNA: TGTGCCATCAGTCACGACTCACTTACAAGGACAGATACGCAGTATTTT. It is translated as CAISHDSLTRTDTQYF.

This clone occurred a few times. The chain carries TRBV4-2 and TRBJ2-5, with TRBD2 matching over 8 bases. V shed 0 bases, J shed 1 base, and the junction held 1 base outside the gene matches. Per the germline V gene, CDR1 is LGHNA and CDR2 is YNFKEQ. There are 15 residues in the CDR3. CDR3 sequence reads: CASSQDREGQETQYF. The CDR3 nucleotides read TGTGCCAGCAGCCAAGATCGGGAGGGCCAAGAGACCCAGTACTTC.

V gene TRBV5-1 combines with J gene TRBJ1-1; D gene uncertain. The germline gives CDR1 SGHRS, CDR2 YFSETQ. The CDR3 length is 13 residues. V was pared by 4 bases and J by 2 bases, with 9 bases between. The CDR3 protein is CASSADGNTEAFF. CDR3 DNA: TGCGCCAGCAGCGCCGACGGTAACACTGAAGCTTTCTTT.

This clone appeared a single time. This chain connects TRBV28 to TRBJ2-1, with D unclear. CDR1 and CDR2 (germline): MDHEN, SYDVKM. V dropped 2 bases and J dropped 15 bases, with 14 bases sitting between them. The CDR3 sequence is 12 residues long. The CDR3 loop reads CASSLLSSRVFF. The DNA for the CDR3 is TGTGCCAGCAGTTTACTTTCGTCCCGAGTGTTCTTC.

The CDR3 loop reads CASSLVLLRGTEAFF. In nucleotides, the CDR3 is TGTGCCAGCAGCTTAGTTTTGCTCCGGGGCACTGAAGCTTTCTTT. The gene calls are TRBV11-2 and TRBJ1-1; D remains unclear. V was trimmed by 1 base and J by 4 bases, leaving 13 bases between them. This CDR3 has 15 amino acids. Germline assignment: CDR1 SGHAT and CDR2 FQNNGV.

CDR3 loop: CAWSSYSANTEAFF. CDR3 sequence (DNA): TGTGCCTGGAGTTCCTACAGCGCGAACACTGAAGCTTTCTTT. The chain employs TRBV30 and TRBJ1-1; D is unclear. Germline loops: CDR1 GTSNPN, CDR2 SVGIG (reference sequence). V dropped 2 bases and J dropped 1 base, with 11 bases sitting between them. The CDR3 is 14 residues long.

V usage is TRBV18 and J usage is TRBJ2-3; 10 bases fit TRBD2. CDR1 KGHSH and CDR2 LQKENI come from the germline V gene. CDR3 length equals 16 residues. After removal of 3 bases from V and 0 bases from J, the junction contained 3 bases not matched to a gene. CDR3 bases: TGTGCCAGCTCACCCTCTAGCGGGGGAAGCACAGATACGCAGTATTTT. It translates to CASSPSSGGSTDTQYF.

The rearrangement joins TRBV7-6 to TRBJ1-1, with 10 bases aligning to TRBD1. This CDR3 spans 16 amino acids. Germline trimming cut 6 bases from V and 0 bases from J; bases unmatched to any gene: 7. Germline CDR1 SGHVS, CDR2 FNYEAQ. The CDR3 DNA follows: TGTGCCAGCAGTACCGGGACAGGGGCATTGAACACTGAAGCTTTCTTT. It translates to CASSTGTGALNTEAFF.

This chain connects TRBV28 to TRBJ1-4; unclear D gene. V was shortened by 7 bases and J by 5 bases, with 8 bases between the two germline ends. CDR1 is MDHEN, CDR2 SYDVKM, per germline. This CDR3 spans 12 amino acids. CDR3 sequence reads: CASTTSNEKLFF. CDR3 coding DNA: TGTGCCAGCACCACCTCAAATGAAAAACTGTTTTTT.

The chain combines TRBV6-5 with TRBJ2-5; D is possibly TRBD1 (5 bases). V gave up 7 bases and J gave up 3 bases, with 18 bases separating them. Germline V gene sequence: CDR1 MNHEY, CDR2 SVGAGI. The CDR3 totals 15 residues. The CDR3: CASKPAGLSEETQYF. As DNA, the CDR3 is TGTGCCAGCAAACCGGCAGGGTTGTCGGAAGAGACCCAGTACTTC.

This clone was seen a few times. The chain links TRBV11-2 to TRBJ1-6; 7 nucleotides line up with TRBD1. CDR1 is SGHAT and CDR2 is FQNNGV in the germline V gene. This CDR3 is 17 amino acids long. V lost 5 bases, J lost 4 bases, and 11 bases stayed unmatched. Here the CDR3 DNA reads TGTGCCAGCAGCGTACGCGCCGGGACAGTGTATAATTCACCCCTCCACTTT. Its protein is CASSVRAGTVYNSPLHF. The full variable domain, in which reference TRBV11-2 and TRBJ1-6 provide the parts outside the CDR3, is EAGVAQSPRYKIIEKRQSVAFWCNPISGHATLYWYQQILGQGPKLLIQFQNNGVVDDSQLPKDRFSAERLKGVDSTLKIQPAKLEDSAVYLCASSVRAGTVYNSPLHFGNGTRLTVT.

The genes are TRBV7-3 and TRBJ2-5, with 10 bases aligning to TRBD1. V lost 3 bases to trimming and J lost 3 bases; unmatched junction nucleotides: 1. This CDR3 contains 14 residues. Looked up from germline, CDR1 is SGHTA and CDR2 is FQGTGA. CDR3 sequence: CASSLTGGKETQYF. The CDR3 coding sequence is TGTGCCAGCAGCTTGACAGGGGGCAAAGAGACCCAGTACTTC.

The chain joins TRBV5-1 to TRBJ2-5; TRBD1 or TRBD2 may be the D gene (6 bases each). V was pared by 5 bases and J by 5 bases, with 19 bases between. Germline V CDR1 and CDR2: SGHRS, YFSETQ. This CDR3 comprises 15 residues. The CDR3 region is CASRLGGPSGETQYF. CDR3 nucleotide sequence: TGCGCCAGCAGGTTAGGGGGGCCGAGCGGGGAGACCCAGTACTTC.

V is TRBV4-2 and J is TRBJ2-3; 8 nucleotides match TRBD2. The junction had 3 bases not matched to a gene; V was cut back by 2 bases and J by 5 bases. This CDR3 comprises 14 residues. CDR1 is LGHNA, CDR2 YNFKEQ, per germline. The CDR3 bases are TGTGCCAGCAGCCAAAGGGCGGGAGGAGATACGCAGTATTTT. Translation: CASSQRAGGDTQYF.